This entry lists 3 T cell receptor beta chains sequenced from one sample in a study of blood T cell repertoires in COVID-19. Here immunoSEQ multiplex PCR was the method, and the copy in TCRdb shows in-frame clones only, minus some. Of 80,000 to 100,000 clones in the sample, 81% were seen once. The sequenced sample consisted of peripheral blood. Every receptor here comes from a man aged 55 to 70 with acute or convalescent COVID-19.

Only a few counts were recorded for this clone. The chain joins TRBV11-3 to TRBJ1-6, with a tentative D call TRBD1 (5 bases). V shed 6 bases and J shed 9 bases, with 15 bases lying between them. The CDR3 loop spans 14 amino acids. Germline lookup yields CDR1 SGHNT and CDR2 YENEEA. CDR3 nucleotides: TGTGCCAGCAGAAAGACAGCCTTGGGTTCACCCCTCCACTTT. Translating it yields CASRKTALGSPLHF.

J is TRBJ2-5 and V is TRBV6-5; possibly TRBD2 for D (5 bases). Germline V lookup: CDR1 MNHEY, CDR2 SVGAGI. V lost 2 bases and J 0 bases, leaving 13 bases between the germline ends. This CDR3 is built from 16 residues. CDR3 sequence (DNA): TGTGCCAGCAGTTACGAGGGCGCAAACAACCAAGAGACCCAGTACTTC. It codes for CASSYEGANNQETQYF.

The CDR3 nucleotides are TGCGCCAGCAGCTACGCAGGGACCTACGAGCAGTACTTC. Its translation: CASSYAGTYEQYF. The chain is built from TRBV5-1 and TRBJ2-7; D perhaps matches TRBD1 (5 bases). Trimming removed 3 bases at V and 2 bases at J, with 9 bases between. In germline, CDR1 is SGHRS, CDR2 YFSETQ. The CDR3 runs 13 residues.